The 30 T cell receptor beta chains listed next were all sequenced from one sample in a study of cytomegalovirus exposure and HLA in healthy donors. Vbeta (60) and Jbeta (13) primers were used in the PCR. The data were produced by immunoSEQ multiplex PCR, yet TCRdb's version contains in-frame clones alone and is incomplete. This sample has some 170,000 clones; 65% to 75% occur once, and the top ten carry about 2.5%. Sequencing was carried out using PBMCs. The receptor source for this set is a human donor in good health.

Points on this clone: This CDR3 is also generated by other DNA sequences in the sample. The CDR3, as DNA: TGTGCCAGTAGTATCAGGTACAATGAGCAGTTCTTC. Residues: CASSIRYNEQFF. The chain has TRBV19 and TRBJ2-1; D unclear. The CDR3 spans 12 residues. Germline V CDR1 and CDR2: LNHDA, SQIVND (reference sequence). V dropped 3 bases and J dropped 4 bases, with 4 bases sitting between them.

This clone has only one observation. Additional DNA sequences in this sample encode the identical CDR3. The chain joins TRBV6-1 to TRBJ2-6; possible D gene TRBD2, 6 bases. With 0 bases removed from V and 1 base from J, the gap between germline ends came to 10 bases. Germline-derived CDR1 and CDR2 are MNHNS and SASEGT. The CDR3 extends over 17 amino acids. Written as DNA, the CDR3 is TGTGCCAGCAGTGAAGCGCTAGGAGGGTCTGGGGCCAACGTCCTGACTTTC. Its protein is CASSEALGGSGANVLTF.

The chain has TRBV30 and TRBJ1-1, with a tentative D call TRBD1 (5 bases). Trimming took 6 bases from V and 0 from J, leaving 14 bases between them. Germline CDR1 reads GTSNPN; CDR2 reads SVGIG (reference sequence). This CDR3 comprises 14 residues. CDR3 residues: CACTGHTLNTEAFF. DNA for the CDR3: TGTGCCTGCACCGGACACACCTTGAACACTGAAGCTTTCTTT.

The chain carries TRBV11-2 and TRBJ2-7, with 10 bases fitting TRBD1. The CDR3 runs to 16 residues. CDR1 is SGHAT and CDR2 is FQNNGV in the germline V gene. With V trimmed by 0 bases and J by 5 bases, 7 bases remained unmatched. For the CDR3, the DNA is TGTGCCAGCAGCTTAGATAGGAGGGACAGGGGCAACGAGCAGTACTTC. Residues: CASSLDRRDRGNEQYF.

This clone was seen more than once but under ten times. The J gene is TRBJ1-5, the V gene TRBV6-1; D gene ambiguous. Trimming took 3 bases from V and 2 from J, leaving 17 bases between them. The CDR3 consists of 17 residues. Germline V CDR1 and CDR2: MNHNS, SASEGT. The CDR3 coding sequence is TGTGCCAGCAGTGAGGCCGTGGGAGGGCTTGGCAATCAGCCCCAGCATTTT. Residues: CASSEAVGGLGNQPQHF.

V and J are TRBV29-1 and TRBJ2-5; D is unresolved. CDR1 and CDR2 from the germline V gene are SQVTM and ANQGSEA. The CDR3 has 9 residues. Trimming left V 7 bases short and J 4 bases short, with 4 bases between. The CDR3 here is CSAGETQYF. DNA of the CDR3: TGCAGCGCAGGAGAGACCCAGTACTTC. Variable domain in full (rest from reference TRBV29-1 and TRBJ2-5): SAVISQKPSRDICQRGTSLTIQCQVDSQVTMMFWYRQQPGQSLTLIATANQGSEATYESGFVIDKFPISRPNLTFSTLTVSNMSPEDSSIYLCSAGETQYFGPGTRLLVL.

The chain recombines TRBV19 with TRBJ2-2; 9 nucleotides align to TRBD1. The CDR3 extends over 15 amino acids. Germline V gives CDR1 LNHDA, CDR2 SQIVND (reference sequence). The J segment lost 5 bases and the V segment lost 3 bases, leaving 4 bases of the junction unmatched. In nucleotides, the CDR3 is TGTGCCAGTAGTATTAGGACAGGGGAGACCGGGGAGCTGTTTTTT. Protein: CASSIRTGETGELFF.

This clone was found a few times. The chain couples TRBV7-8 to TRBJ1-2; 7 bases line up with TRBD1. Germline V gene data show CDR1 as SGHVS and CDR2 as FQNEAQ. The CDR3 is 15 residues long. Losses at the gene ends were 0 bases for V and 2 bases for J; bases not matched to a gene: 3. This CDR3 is CASSLAGTANYGYTF. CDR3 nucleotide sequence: TGTGCCAGCAGCTTAGCCGGGACAGCGAACTATGGCTACACCTTC.

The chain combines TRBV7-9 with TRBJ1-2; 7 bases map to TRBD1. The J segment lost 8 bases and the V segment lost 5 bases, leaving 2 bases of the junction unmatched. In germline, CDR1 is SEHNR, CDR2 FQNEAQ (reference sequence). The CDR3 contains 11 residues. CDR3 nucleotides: TGTGCCAGCAGCCCGACAGGGGGCTACACCTTC. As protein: CASSPTGGYTF.

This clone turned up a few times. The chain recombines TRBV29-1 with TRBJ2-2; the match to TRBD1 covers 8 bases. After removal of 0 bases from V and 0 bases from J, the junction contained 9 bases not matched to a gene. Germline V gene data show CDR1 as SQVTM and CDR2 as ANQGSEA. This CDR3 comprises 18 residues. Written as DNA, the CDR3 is TGCAGCGTTGAAGACCGGGACAGGACTTTCCCGAACACCGGGGAGCTGTTTTTT. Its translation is CSVEDRDRTFPNTGELFF.

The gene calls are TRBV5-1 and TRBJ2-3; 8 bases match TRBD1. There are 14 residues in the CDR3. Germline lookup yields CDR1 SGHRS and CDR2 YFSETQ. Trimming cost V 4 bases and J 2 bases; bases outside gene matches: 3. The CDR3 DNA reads TGCGCCAGCAGCCGGGGACAGGACACAGATACGCAGTATTTT. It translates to CASSRGQDTDTQYF.

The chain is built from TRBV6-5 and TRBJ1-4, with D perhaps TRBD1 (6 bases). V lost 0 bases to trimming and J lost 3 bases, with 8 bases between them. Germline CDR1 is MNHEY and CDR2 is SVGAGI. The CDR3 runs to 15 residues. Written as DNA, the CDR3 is TGTGCCAGCAGTTACTCGGGGGCCTCTAATGAAAAACTGTTTTTT. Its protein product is CASSYSGASNEKLFF.

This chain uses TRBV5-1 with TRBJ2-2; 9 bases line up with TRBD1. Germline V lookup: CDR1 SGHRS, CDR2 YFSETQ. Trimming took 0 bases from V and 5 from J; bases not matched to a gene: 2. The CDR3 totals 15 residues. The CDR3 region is CASSLGGQGTGELFF. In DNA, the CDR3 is TGCGCCAGCAGCTTGGGAGGACAGGGGACCGGGGAGCTGTTTTTT.

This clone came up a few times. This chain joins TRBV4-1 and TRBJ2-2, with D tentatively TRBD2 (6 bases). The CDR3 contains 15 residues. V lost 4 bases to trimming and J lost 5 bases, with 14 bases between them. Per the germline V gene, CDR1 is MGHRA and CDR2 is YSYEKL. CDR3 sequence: CASSPQVGGTGELFF. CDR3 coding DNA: TGCGCCAGCAGCCCACAGGTTGGGGGGACCGGGGAGCTGTTTTTT.

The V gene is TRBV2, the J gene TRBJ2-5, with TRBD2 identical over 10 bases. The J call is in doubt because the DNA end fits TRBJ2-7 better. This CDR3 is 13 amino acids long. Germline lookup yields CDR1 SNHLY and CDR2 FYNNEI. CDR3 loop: CASSSGGAREQYF. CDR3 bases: TGTGCCAGCAGTAGCGGGGGGGCCCGCGAGCAGTACTTC.

The CDR3 region is CASSWDTDTGELFF. The CDR3 DNA is TGCGCCAGCAGCTGGGACACAGACACCGGGGAGCTGTTTTTT. V gene TRBV10-1 combines with J gene TRBJ2-2, with TRBD1 as a possible D gene (6 bases). Between the trimmed V and J ends, which lost 6 bases and 3 bases, there was a span of 11 bases. The CDR3 is made up of 14 amino acids. Germline CDR1 WNHNN, CDR2 SYGVQD (reference sequence).

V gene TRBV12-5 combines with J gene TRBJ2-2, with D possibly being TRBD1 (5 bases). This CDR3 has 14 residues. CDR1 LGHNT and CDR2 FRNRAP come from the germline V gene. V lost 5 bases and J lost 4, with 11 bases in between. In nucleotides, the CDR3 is TGTGCTAGTGGTCGCCAGGGCTCCACCGGGGAGCTGTTTTTT. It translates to CASGRQGSTGELFF.

The CDR3 is CASSLYAGTTGELFF. The CDR3 bases are TGTGCCAGCAGCCTTTACGCAGGGACTACCGGGGAGCTGTTTTTT. The chain recombines TRBV14 with TRBJ2-2; D is possibly TRBD2 (6 bases). The V and J ends lost 4 bases and 5 bases respectively, with 14 bases between them. This CDR3 region has 15 residues. CDR1 and CDR2 (germline): SGHDN, FVKESK.

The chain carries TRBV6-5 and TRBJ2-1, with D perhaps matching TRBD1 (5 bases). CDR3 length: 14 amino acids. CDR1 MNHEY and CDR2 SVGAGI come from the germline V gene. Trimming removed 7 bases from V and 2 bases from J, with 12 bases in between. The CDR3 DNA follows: TGTGCCAGCACCGCCAGGGCTCCCTACAATGAGCAGTTCTTC. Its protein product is CASTARAPYNEQFF.

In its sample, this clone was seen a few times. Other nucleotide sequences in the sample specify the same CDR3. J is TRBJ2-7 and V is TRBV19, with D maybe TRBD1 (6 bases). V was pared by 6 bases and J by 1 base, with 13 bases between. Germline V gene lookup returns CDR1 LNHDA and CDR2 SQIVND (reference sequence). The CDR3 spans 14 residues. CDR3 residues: CASSPTGGSYEQYF. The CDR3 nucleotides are TGTGCCAGTAGCCCGACAGGCGGATCCTACGAGCAGTACTTC.

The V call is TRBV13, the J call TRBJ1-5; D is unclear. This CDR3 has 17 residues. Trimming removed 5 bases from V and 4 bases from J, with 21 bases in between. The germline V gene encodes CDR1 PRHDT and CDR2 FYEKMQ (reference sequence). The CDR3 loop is CASSPLTEIARNQPQHF. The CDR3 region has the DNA TGTGCCAGCAGCCCCCTAACCGAGATAGCTCGGAATCAGCCCCAGCATTTT.

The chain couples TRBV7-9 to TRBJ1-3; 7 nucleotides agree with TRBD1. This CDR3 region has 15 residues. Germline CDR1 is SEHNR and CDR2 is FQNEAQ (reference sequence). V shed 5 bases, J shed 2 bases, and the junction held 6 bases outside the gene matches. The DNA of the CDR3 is TGTGCCAGCAGCGTCCTGCAGGGGGCTGGAAACACCATATATTTT. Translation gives CASSVLQGAGNTIYF.

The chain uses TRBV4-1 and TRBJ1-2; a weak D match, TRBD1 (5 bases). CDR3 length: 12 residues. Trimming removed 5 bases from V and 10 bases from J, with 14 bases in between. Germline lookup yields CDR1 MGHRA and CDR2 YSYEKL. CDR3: CASSFPGVDYTF. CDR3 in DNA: TGCGCCAGCAGCTTCCCGGGGGTGGACTACACCTTC.

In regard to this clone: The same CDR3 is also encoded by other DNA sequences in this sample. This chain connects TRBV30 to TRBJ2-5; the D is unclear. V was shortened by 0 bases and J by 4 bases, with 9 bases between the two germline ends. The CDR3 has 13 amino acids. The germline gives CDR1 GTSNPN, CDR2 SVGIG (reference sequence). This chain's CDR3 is CAWSVRGGETQYF. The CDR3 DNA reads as TGTGCCTGGAGTGTGCGCGGTGGAGAGACCCAGTACTTC.

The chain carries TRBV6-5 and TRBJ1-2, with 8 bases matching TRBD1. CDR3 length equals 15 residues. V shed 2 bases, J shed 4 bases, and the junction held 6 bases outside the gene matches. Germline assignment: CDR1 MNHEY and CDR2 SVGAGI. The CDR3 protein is CASSYAGGLGYGYTF. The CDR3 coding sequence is TGTGCCAGCAGTTACGCAGGGGGCTTGGGCTATGGCTACACCTTC.

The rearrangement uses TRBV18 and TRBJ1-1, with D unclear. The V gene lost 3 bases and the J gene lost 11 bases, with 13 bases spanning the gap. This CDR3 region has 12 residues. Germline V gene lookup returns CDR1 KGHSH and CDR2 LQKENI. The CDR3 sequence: CASSPGRESAFF. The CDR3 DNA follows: TGTGCCAGCTCACCCGGGCGGGAGAGCGCTTTCTTT.

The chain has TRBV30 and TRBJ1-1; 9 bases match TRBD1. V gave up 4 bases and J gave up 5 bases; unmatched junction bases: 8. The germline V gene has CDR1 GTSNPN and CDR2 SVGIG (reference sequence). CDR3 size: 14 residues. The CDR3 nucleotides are TGTGCCTGGACGAACAGGGGGCGCAGGACTGAAGCTTTCTTT. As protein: CAWTNRGRRTEAFF.

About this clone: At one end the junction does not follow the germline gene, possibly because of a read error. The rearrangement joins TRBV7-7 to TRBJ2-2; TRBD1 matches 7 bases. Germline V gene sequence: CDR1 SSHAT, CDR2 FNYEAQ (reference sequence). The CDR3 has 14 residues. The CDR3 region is CASSPGQTTGELFF. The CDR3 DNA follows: TGTGCTAGCAGCCCGGGACAGACCACCGGGGAGCTGTTTTTT.

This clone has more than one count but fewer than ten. The CDR3 loop is CASSLTTGSGNTIYF. CDR3 DNA: TGTGCCAGCAGCTTGACGACGGGCTCTGGAAACACCATATATTTT. The chain carries TRBV7-2 and TRBJ1-3, with unresolved D. The CDR3 runs 15 residues. The V and J ends lost 3 bases and 0 bases respectively, with 9 bases between them. Germline values: CDR1 SGHTA, CDR2 FQGNSA.

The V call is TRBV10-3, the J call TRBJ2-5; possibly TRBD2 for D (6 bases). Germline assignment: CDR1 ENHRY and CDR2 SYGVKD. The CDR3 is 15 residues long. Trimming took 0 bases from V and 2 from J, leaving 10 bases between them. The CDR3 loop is CAISESLGRQETQYF. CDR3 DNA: TGTGCCATCAGTGAGTCACTAGGGAGGCAAGAGACCCAGTACTTC.